The 14 T cell receptor beta chains presented below share a single source sample, sequenced in a study of CD8+CD57+ T cells in acquired aplastic anemia. The TCR beta profiling, which covered VDJ combination and CDR3 sequence, was carried out using genomic DNA as the template. TCRdb reprocessed the reads via MiXCR and lists one record per CDR3 protein. The sample has about 270,000 distinct CDR3 sequences; roughly 82% are singletons. Patients who underwent sequencing had shown CD8+CD57+ cell expansion by flow cytometry. Sequencing used sorted CD4+, CD8+, or CD8+CD57+ T cells (not recorded which) from PBMCs. These receptor sequences come from a human donor with aplastic anemia.

V gene TRBV5-1 combines with J gene TRBJ2-7; TRBD1 aligns across 8 bases. J lost 3 bases, V lost 4 bases, and 3 bases had no gene match. The CDR3 sequence is 13 residues long. Germline V gene sequence: CDR1 SGHRS, CDR2 YFSETQ. CDR3 sequence: CASSLDRGYEQYF. CDR3 DNA: TGCGCCAGCAGCCTAGACAGGGGCTACGAGCAGTACTTC. The full variable domain, completed using reference TRBV5-1 and TRBJ2-7, is KAGVTQTPRYLIKTRGQQVTLSCSPISGHRSVSWYQQTPGQGLQFLFEYFSETQRNKGNFPGRFSGRQFSNSRSEMNVSTLELGDSALYLCASSLDRGYEQYFGPGTRLTVT.

Concerning this clonotype: Mismatch with germline at one junction end may stem from a read error. V gene TRBV19 combines with J gene TRBJ1-2, with D hard to call. From germline, CDR1 is LNHDA and CDR2 SQIVND (reference sequence). The CDR3 runs 15 residues. The CDR3 here is CASSIASGAYNGHFF. The CDR3 bases are TGTGCCAGTAGTATAGCTAGCGGCGCCTACAATGGCCACTTCTTC.

J is TRBJ1-6 and V is TRBV7-6; D possibly corresponds to TRBD1 (6 bases). The CDR3 consists of 14 residues. CDR1 SGHVS and CDR2 FNYEAQ come from the germline V gene. V was pared by 3 bases and J by 8 bases, with 11 bases between. The CDR3 nucleotides are TGTGCCAGCAGCTTCGGCGCAGGGGATTCACCCCTCCACTTT. As protein: CASSFGAGDSPLHF.

The rearrangement joins TRBV7-9 to TRBJ2-3; 7 bases match TRBD2. The CDR3 contains 15 residues. CDR1 SEHNR and CDR2 FQNEAQ come from the germline V gene (reference sequence). The trim removed 2 bases at V and 10 bases at J, leaving 12 bases unmatched. CDR3 bases: TGTGCCAGCAGCTTAACGGGAGGTCCCGATACGCCGCAGTATTTT. This sequence encodes CASSLTGGPDTPQYF.

The count of this clonotype is one. The V call is TRBV4-1, the J call TRBJ2-3; 10 nucleotides line up with TRBD2. CDR3 length: 15 residues. Germline CDR1 is MGHRA and CDR2 is YSYEKL. J lost 2 bases, V lost 8 bases, and 7 bases had no gene match. DNA for the CDR3: TGCGCCAGCCACGTAGGACTAGCGGACACAGATACGCAGTATTTT. The encoded protein is CASHVGLADTDTQYF.

To note about this clonotype: As the CDR3 is not closed by the conserved phenylalanine or tryptophan, this likely results from a read error. The DNA is omitted, as the CDR3 cannot be located on it reliably, and the CDR3 follows TCRdb's listing. This rearrangement joins TRBV2 to TRBJ2-7. Per germline, CDR1 SNHLY and CDR2 FYNNEI. The CDR3 is 11 amino acids in total, end residues counted. The CDR3 loop reads CASSNCCKQTL.

This chain links TRBV5-4 with TRBJ2-7; the match to TRBD1 covers 7 bases. Germline-derived CDR1 and CDR2 are SGHNT and YYREEE (reference sequence). This CDR3 has 18 amino acids. The trim removed 4 bases at V and 1 base at J, leaving 17 bases unmatched. CDR3 sequence reads: CASSVYQNGTALSYEQYV. The CDR3, as DNA: TGTGCCAGCAGCGTATACCAGAACGGGACAGCCCTTTCCTACGAGCAGTACGTC.

The chain combines TRBV2 with TRBJ2-3; D might be TRBD2 (5 bases). The germline V and J ends were trimmed by 5 bases and 6 bases, with 12 bases remaining between them. Germline-derived CDR1 and CDR2 are SNHLY and FYNNEI. CDR3 length equals 13 residues. The CDR3, as DNA: TGTGCCAGCAGTCGGGCGGGCGCCGATACGCAGTATTTT. Amino acid sequence: CASSRAGADTQYF.

This clonotype occurred once. The rearrangement links TRBV20-1 to TRBJ2-3; no clear D. Germline CDR1 and CDR2: DFQATT and SNEGSKA (reference sequence). The V and J ends lost 3 bases and 7 bases respectively, with 8 bases between them. This CDR3 region has 11 residues. CDR3: CSASNAYTQYF. The CDR3 DNA sequence: TGCAGTGCTAGTAATGCGTATACGCAGTATTTT.

V gene TRBV6-5 combines with J gene TRBJ2-1; D is unclear. Germline CDR1 and CDR2: MNHEY and SVGAGI. CDR3 length equals 13 residues. V lost 6 bases, J lost 5 bases, and 11 bases lay in between. The CDR3 loop reads CASSRELDNEQFF. CDR3 DNA: TGTGCCAGCAGCCGAGAACTGGACAATGAGCAGTTCTTC.

This clonotype has at least ten counts. The chain couples TRBV29-1 to TRBJ2-3, with D tentatively TRBD2 (6 bases). The CDR3 totals 15 residues. The V gene's germline CDR1 is SQVTM and CDR2 ANQGSEA. Trimming stripped 7 bases from V and 2 bases from J, with 19 bases between. Here the CDR3 reads CSALTIWDFTDTQYF. DNA of the CDR3: TGCAGCGCGTTGACGATTTGGGACTTCACAGATACGCAGTATTTT.

This chain connects TRBV6-1 to TRBJ1-1; maybe TRBD1 (5 bases). V dropped 7 bases and J dropped 3 bases, with 15 bases sitting between them. The CDR3 consists of 14 residues. The V gene's germline CDR1 is MNHNS and CDR2 SASEGT. The CDR3 here is CASKSSWGYTEAFF. The CDR3 DNA sequence: TGTGCCAGCAAGTCCTCGTGGGGGTACACTGAAGCTTTCTTT.

As concerns this clonotype: This may be a read error, as it is one base from a much larger clone. The final CDR3 position lacks the conserved phenylalanine or tryptophan, pointing to a likely read error. The limits of the CDR3 on the DNA are not certain, so only TCRdb's listed CDR3 is given. This sequence joins TRBV7-6 and TRBJ2-3; the table's TRBD2 call for D was not verified on the DNA. A total of 13 residues make up the CDR3, ends included. CDR1 and CDR2 from the germline V gene are SGHVS and FNYEAQ. The CDR3 here is CASSLSAYNSPLH.

This clonotype was counted once. Compared with germline, one end of the junction differs, possibly owing to a read error. The CDR3 spells CATSLAAGHETQYF. The CDR3 DNA follows: TGTGCCACCAGCTTAGCCGCAGGCCACGAGACCCAGTACTTC. V gene TRBV7-2 combines with J gene TRBJ2-5, with unresolved D. Germline V gene lookup returns CDR1 SGHTA and CDR2 FQGNSA. The CDR3 runs 14 residues.